A selection of T cell receptor beta chains follows, all from one sample in a study of blood T cell repertoires in COVID-19. Profiled with immunoSEQ multiplex PCR; TCRdb holds only in-frame clones, not every one. This table has about 100,000 clones, approximately 90% appearing once. Sequenced material: peripheral blood. These receptors were taken from a man in his fifties with active COVID-19. Each CDR3 is given with its conserved first and last residue. Fields, in order: CDR3 DNA, CDR3 protein, clone size, D gene, V gene, CDR3 length, J gene. The D gene is left open where the match is weak. Clone size is stated in some rows and not others, as once, few, many or a class when expanded.

DNA: TGCGCCAGCAGCCCAGATTCAACGAACACTGAAGCTTTCTTT
CDR3: CASSPDSTNTEAFF
size: .
D: .
V: TRBV5-1
length: 14
J: TRBJ1-1

DNA: TGTGCCAGTAGTTCCGCGGGACAGGGAGCCGGCAATGAGCAGTTCTTC
CDR3: CASSSAGQGAGNEQFF
size: .
D: TRBD1
V: TRBV19
length: 16
J: TRBJ2-1

DNA: TGCGCCAGCAGCTTGAGCGGGGAAGAGACCCAGTACTTC
CDR3: CASSLSGEETQYF
size: once
D: TRBD2
V: TRBV4-1
length: 13
J: TRBJ2-5

DNA: TGTGCCAGCAGCTTGTTGCAGGGCGGAAACACCATATATTTT
CDR3: CASSLLQGGNTIYF
size: .
D: .
V: TRBV5-6
length: 14
J: TRBJ1-3

DNA: TGCGCCAGCAGCCAAGATCTGCAGGGGTTCGGTTACAATGAGCAGTTCTTC
CDR3: CASSQDLQGFGYNEQFF
size: .
D: .
V: TRBV4-1
length: 17
J: TRBJ2-1

DNA: TGTGCCACCAGCAGAGGGGCCGGGACAGGGGTCAACTATGGCTACACCTTC
CDR3: CATSRGAGTGVNYGYTF
size: .
D: TRBD1
V: TRBV15
length: 17
J: TRBJ1-2

DNA: TGTGCCAGCAGTCAGGACAGGGGGGAGACCCAGTACTTC
CDR3: CASSQDRGETQYF
size: once
D: TRBD1
V: TRBV6-5
length: 13
J: TRBJ2-5

DNA: TGTGCCAGCAGTGAACACCCCTCGGTTTACGAGCAGTACTTC
CDR3: CASSEHPSVYEQYF
size: .
D: .
V: TRBV6-1
length: 14
J: TRBJ2-7

DNA: TGCGCCAGCAGCGCCCTAGCGGGAGGCAAGGGAACCCAGTACTTC
CDR3: CASSALAGGKGTQYF
size: once
D: TRBD2
V: TRBV10-1
length: 15
J: TRBJ2-5

DNA: TGTGCCAGCAGCGTAGATGGGCAGCCCGCGGGGGGAGAGACCCAGTACTTC
CDR3: CASSVDGQPAGGETQYF
size: .
D: TRBD2
V: TRBV9
length: 17
J: TRBJ2-5

DNA: TGCGCCAGCAGCTTGATGACGGGGCAAGAGACCCAGTACTTC
CDR3: CASSLMTGQETQYF
size: .
D: .
V: TRBV5-1
length: 14
J: TRBJ2-5

DNA: TGTGCCAGCAGCGCGGCTAGCGATTACATTCAGTACTTC
CDR3: CASSAASDYIQYF
size: .
D: .
V: TRBV9
length: 13
J: TRBJ2-4

DNA: TGTGCCAGCAGCCTCGGGACAGTTCTCTACGAGCAGTACTTC
CDR3: CASSLGTVLYEQYF
size: .
D: TRBD1
V: TRBV3-1/TRBV3-2
length: 14
J: TRBJ2-7

DNA: TGTGCCAGTAGGCAACAGGGGGCTGGGAATGAGCAGTTCTTC
CDR3: CASRQQGAGNEQFF
size: .
D: TRBD1
V: TRBV19
length: 14
J: TRBJ2-1

DNA: TGTGCCAGCTCACCAGGGGCTCCTGAGCCCCAGCATTTT
CDR3: CASSPGAPEPQHF
size: .
D: .
V: TRBV18
length: 13
J: TRBJ1-5

DNA: TGTGCCAGCAGCGCGCCCCCGGCGGGTTACAATGAGCAGTTCTTC
CDR3: CASSAPPAGYNEQFF
size: .
D: .
V: TRBV9
length: 15
J: TRBJ2-1

DNA: TGTGCCAGCTCACCGAGCGTTAGTAGCACAGATACGCAGTATTTT
CDR3: CASSPSVSSTDTQYF
size: .
D: .
V: TRBV18
length: 15
J: TRBJ2-3

DNA: TGTGCCAGCAGCTTAAGCGGGAACGCCAATGAGCAGTTCTTC
CDR3: CASSLSGNANEQFF
size: once
D: TRBD2
V: TRBV11-3
length: 14
J: TRBJ2-1

DNA: TGCGCCAGCCGCCGAGGGAGCGGGAGGGCCCCAGATACGCAGTATTTT
CDR3: CASRRGSGRAPDTQYF
size: .
D: TRBD2
V: TRBV5-1
length: 16
J: TRBJ2-3

DNA: TGCGCCAGCAGCCAAAGCCAGAACACTGAAGCTTTCTTT
CDR3: CASSQSQNTEAFF
size: .
D: .
V: TRBV4-1
length: 13
J: TRBJ1-1

DNA: TGTGCCAGCAGCCAAGAGGGGGGTGTCTCCCAGTTCTTC
CDR3: CASSQEGGVSQFF
size: .
D: .
V: TRBV14
length: 13
J: TRBJ2-1

DNA: TGTGCCAGCAGTCGGACTCCTTCTTCCTACAATGAGCAGTTCTTC
CDR3: CASSRTPSSYNEQFF
size: .
D: .
V: TRBV6-2/TRBV6-3
length: 15
J: TRBJ2-1

DNA: TGTGCCAGCGGACCCGGGACTAGCGGGGGGTATGAGCAGTTCTTC
CDR3: CASGPGTSGGYEQFF
size: .
D: TRBD2
V: TRBV27
length: 15
J: TRBJ2-1

DNA: TGTGCCAGCAGCCAAGATCTAGGGGGGGAACCTGAAGCTTTCTTT
CDR3: CASSQDLGGEPEAFF
size: .
D: .
V: TRBV14
length: 15
J: TRBJ1-1

DNA: TGTGCCAGCAGGGGACAGACAGAGAACACTGAAGCTTTCTTT
CDR3: CASRGQTENTEAFF
size: .
D: TRBD1
V: TRBV7-2
length: 14
J: TRBJ1-1

DNA: TGTGCCAGCAGCTCAGCCCGTACAGACAGGAGCAATCAGCCCCAGCATTTT
CDR3: CASSSARTDRSNQPQHF
size: .
D: .
V: TRBV7-8
length: 17
J: TRBJ1-5

DNA: TGTGCCAGCAGCCTCGGGGGGGTCGGGTCCTACGAGCAGTACTTC
CDR3: CASSLGGVGSYEQYF
size: .
D: TRBD2
V: TRBV7-9
length: 15
J: TRBJ2-7

DNA: TGCGCCAGCAGCATCTTAGCGGGCCCCTACAATGAGCAGTTCTTC
CDR3: CASSILAGPYNEQFF
size: once
D: TRBD2
V: TRBV5-1
length: 15
J: TRBJ2-1

DNA: TGTGCCAGCAGCGACCTCCCCGGGACAGGGTTCACTGAAGCTTTCTTT
CDR3: CASSDLPGTGFTEAFF
size: .
D: TRBD1
V: TRBV25-1
length: 16
J: TRBJ1-1

DNA: TGTGCCAGCAGCCATGGGACTAGCGGGATGTACAATGAGCAGTTCTTC
CDR3: CASSHGTSGMYNEQFF
size: .
D: TRBD2
V: TRBV5-8
length: 16
J: TRBJ2-1

DNA: TGTGCCAGCAGTTCGCTGAGCTCCTATAATTCACCCCTCCACTTT
CDR3: CASSSLSSYNSPLHF
size: .
D: .
V: TRBV6-2/TRBV6-3
length: 15
J: TRBJ1-6

DNA: TGTGCCAGCAGCTTACTCGAGGACAGAGGAAACACCATATATTTT
CDR3: CASSLLEDRGNTIYF
size: medium-sized
D: .
V: TRBV7-9
length: 15
J: TRBJ1-3

DNA: TGTGCCAGCAGTTTACGAGCGGGAACGGCAGATACGCAGTATTTT
CDR3: CASSLRAGTADTQYF
size: .
D: TRBD2
V: TRBV27
length: 15
J: TRBJ2-3

DNA: TGCAGCGTGTACCCGGGACAGGGAGTCACTGAAGCTTTCTTT
CDR3: CSVYPGQGVTEAFF
size: .
D: TRBD1
V: TRBV29-1
length: 14
J: TRBJ1-1

DNA: TGTGCCACGAGAGGAGGAGGGGGCAATCAGCCCCAGCATTTT
CDR3: CATRGGGGNQPQHF
size: few
D: .
V: TRBV2
length: 14
J: TRBJ1-5

DNA: TGTGCCACCAGCACCCTAACCTCCGGGACAGTCTTCCAAGAGACCCAGTACTTC
CDR3: CATSTLTSGTVFQETQYF
size: .
D: TRBD1
V: TRBV15
length: 18
J: TRBJ2-5

DNA: TGTGCCAGCAGCTTAGCGAGGCAGGGTTACACTGAAGCTTTCTTT
CDR3: CASSLARQGYTEAFF
size: .
D: .
V: TRBV7-8
length: 15
J: TRBJ1-1

DNA: TGTGCCACCAGTCACGGGACTAGTACTCGCGGGGAGCTGTTTTTT
CDR3: CATSHGTSTRGELFF
size: .
D: TRBD2
V: TRBV24-1
length: 15
J: TRBJ2-2

DNA: TGTGCCAGCAGCTGGGACTTAGGGGGCTACACCTTC
CDR3: CASSWDLGGYTF
size: .
D: .
V: TRBV7-2
length: 12
J: TRBJ1-2

DNA: TGTGCCAGCAGTGAAGCGGGGGCAGATGGCTACACCTTC
CDR3: CASSEAGADGYTF
size: once
D: .
V: TRBV6-1
length: 13
J: TRBJ1-2

DNA: TGTGCCATCAGTGAGTCAGTGGCGGGGGGGGAGATTAAAGCAGATACGCAGTATTTT
CDR3: CAISESVAGGEIKADTQYF
size: .
D: TRBD2
V: TRBV10-3
length: 19
J: TRBJ2-3

DNA: TGTGCCATCAGGATGACTAGCGGGGCGCCTCAGTACTTC
CDR3: CAIRMTSGAPQYF
size: .
D: TRBD2
V: TRBV10-3
length: 13
J: TRBJ2-5